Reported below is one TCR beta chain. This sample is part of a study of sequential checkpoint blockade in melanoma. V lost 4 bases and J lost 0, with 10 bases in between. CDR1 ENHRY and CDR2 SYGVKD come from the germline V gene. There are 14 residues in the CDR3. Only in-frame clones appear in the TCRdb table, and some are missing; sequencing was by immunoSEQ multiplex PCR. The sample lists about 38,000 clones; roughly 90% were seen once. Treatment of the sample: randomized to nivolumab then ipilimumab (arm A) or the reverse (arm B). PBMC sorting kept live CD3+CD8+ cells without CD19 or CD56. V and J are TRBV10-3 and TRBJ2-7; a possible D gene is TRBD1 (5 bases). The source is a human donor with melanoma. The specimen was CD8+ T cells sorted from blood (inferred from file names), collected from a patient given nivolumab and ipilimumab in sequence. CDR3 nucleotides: TGTGCCATCAGTGTTCAGGGTTACTCCTACGAGCAGTACTTC. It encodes CAISVQGYSYEQYF.